This T cell receptor (beta chain) was profiled in a study of human T cells and chemical hapten exposure. Library preparation tagged each individual cDNA molecule with a unique molecular identifier. Original processing methods: TCRs per sample had a median of roughly 93,000 and ranged from roughly 20,000 to 690,600. TCRdb fed the RACE reads into MiXCR, producing one record per CDR3 protein. None of the V and J calls come from the authors' own analysis; TCRdb made them. This table holds some 81,000 distinct CDR3 sequences, 8.5% to 10% found once. This clonotype occurred many times. The antigen remains unidentified. Study-wide findings and caveats: The study found that DPC sensitization did not change TCRs above 1 in 1000 frequency.

CDR3 length equals 16 residues. Germline V gene data show CDR1 as SEHNR and CDR2 as FQNEAQ (reference sequence). V dropped 5 bases and J dropped 7 bases, with 20 bases sitting between them. Specified time point: healthy volunteer bleed at 6 weeks. Whole blood that had not been fractionated was the source of extracted total RNA. This sequence was found in a female donor in good health. Some clones in this sample may be carry-over from other donors' samples. Sequencing used whole blood. The chain employs TRBV7-9 and TRBJ2-2, with TRBD1 as a possible D gene (6 bases). CDR3 in amino acids: CASSPTSFRGHGELFF. The CDR3 region has the DNA TGTGCCAGCAGCCCCACCTCGTTCAGGGGTCACGGGGAGCTGTTTTTT.